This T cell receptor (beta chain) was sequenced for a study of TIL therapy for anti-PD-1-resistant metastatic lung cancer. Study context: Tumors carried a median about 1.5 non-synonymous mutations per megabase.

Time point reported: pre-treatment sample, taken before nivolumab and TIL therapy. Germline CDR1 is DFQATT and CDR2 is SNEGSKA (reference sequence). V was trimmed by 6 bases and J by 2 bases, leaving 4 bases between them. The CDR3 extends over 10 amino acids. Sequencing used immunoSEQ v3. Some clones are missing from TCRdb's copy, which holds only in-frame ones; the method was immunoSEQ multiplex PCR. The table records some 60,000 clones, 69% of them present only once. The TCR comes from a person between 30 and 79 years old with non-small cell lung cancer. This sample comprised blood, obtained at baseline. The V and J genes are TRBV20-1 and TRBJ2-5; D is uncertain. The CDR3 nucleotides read TGCAGTGCCCTTCAAGAGACCCAGTACTTC. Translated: CSALQETQYF.